The clone carrying this T cell receptor (beta chain) was recorded at least ten times. Its matching antigen is unknown. This entry is derived from a study of regulatory T cells in long-lasting Graves disease. About the research overall: Graves' patients, newly diagnosed, had taken antithyroid drugs under 3 months.

Time point meaning: newly diagnosed GD, antithyroid drugs for less than 3 months. Extracted PBMC RNA gave rise to the TCR library. Study-wide results and caveats: The number of shared public clonotypes was higher in persistent patients (approximately 3,000) than new patients (around 890).

CDR3-region Arm-PCR and iRepertoire HTBI primers produced the TCR beta libraries. TCRdb recomputed calls from the multiplex PCR reads with MiXCR, one row per CDR3 protein. Of under 300,000 distinct CDR3 sequences in the sample, roughly 21% were seen once. The CDR3 covers 15 residues. With 5 bases removed from V and 2 bases from J, the gap between germline ends came to 14 bases. Germline V gene lookup returns CDR1 SGHVS and CDR2 FQNEAQ. The source is a female donor with Graves disease. Source: peripheral blood mononuclear cells (PBMCs), taken at new diagnosis, from a patient treated with antithyroid drugs. This chain uses TRBV7-8 with TRBJ2-3, with D possibly matching TRBD1 (7 bases). CDR3 DNA sequence: TGTGCCAGCAGCCCCAGGGGGGAATCCACAGATACGCAGTATTTT. Its protein is CASSPRGESTDTQYF.